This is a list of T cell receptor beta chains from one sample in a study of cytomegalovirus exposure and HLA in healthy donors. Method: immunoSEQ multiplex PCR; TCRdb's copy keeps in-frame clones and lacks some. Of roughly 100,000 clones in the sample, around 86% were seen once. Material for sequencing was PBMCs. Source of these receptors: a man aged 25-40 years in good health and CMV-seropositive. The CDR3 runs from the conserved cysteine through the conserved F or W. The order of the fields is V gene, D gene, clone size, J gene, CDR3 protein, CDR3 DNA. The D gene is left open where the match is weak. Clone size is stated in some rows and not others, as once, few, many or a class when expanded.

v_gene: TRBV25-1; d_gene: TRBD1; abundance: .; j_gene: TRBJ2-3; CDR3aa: CASSAPTGATDTQYF; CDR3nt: TGTGCCAGCAGTGCCCCGACAGGGGCCACAGATACGCAGTATTTT
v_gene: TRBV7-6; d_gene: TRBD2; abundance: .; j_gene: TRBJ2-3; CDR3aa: CASKPGGARYTDTQYF; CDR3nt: TGTGCCAGCAAGCCCGGGGGGGCCAGGTACACAGATACGCAGTATTTT
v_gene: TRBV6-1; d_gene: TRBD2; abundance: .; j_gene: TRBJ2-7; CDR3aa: CASSEMGLAGRTYEQYF; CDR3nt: TGTGCCAGCAGTGAGATGGGACTAGCGGGGAGAACCTACGAGCAGTACTTC
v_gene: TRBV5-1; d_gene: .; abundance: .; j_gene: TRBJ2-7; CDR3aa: CASSLRHTYEQYF; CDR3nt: TGCGCCAGCAGCTTACGACATACCTACGAGCAGTACTTC
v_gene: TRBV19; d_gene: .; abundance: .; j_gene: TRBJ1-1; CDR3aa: CASSITARYTEAFF; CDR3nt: TGTGCCAGTAGTATCACTGCCCGCTACACTGAAGCTTTCTTT
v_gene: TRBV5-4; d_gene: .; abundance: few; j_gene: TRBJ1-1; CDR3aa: CASSLDRAGTEAFF; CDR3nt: TGTGCCAGCAGCTTGGACAGGGCTGGCACTGAAGCTTTCTTT
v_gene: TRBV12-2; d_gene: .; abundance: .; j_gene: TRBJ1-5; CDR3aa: CASRFLQGDSSNQPQHF; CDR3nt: TGTGCAAGTCGCTTTTTGCAGGGGGATTCCTCGAATCAGCCCCAGCATTTT
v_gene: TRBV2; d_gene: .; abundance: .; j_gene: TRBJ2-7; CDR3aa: CASTRTAFYEQYF; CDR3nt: TGTGCCAGCACCAGAACAGCATTCTACGAGCAGTACTTC
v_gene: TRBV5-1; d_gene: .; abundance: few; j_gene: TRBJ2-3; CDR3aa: CASSLDHRKSTDTQYF; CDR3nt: TGCGCCAGCAGCTTGGACCACAGGAAAAGCACAGATACGCAGTATTTT
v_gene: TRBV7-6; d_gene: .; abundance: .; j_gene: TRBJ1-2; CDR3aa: CASSPSRGGYGYTF; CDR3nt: TGTGCCAGCAGCCCATCCAGGGGTGGCTATGGCTACACCTTC
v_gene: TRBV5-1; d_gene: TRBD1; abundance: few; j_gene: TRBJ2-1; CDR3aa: CASSLTSGGAEQFF; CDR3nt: TGCGCCAGCAGCTTGACCTCAGGGGGCGCTGAGCAGTTCTTC
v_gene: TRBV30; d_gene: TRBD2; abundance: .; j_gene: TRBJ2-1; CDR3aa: CAWRGLAENEQFF; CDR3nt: TGTGCCTGGAGGGGACTAGCCGAGAATGAGCAGTTCTTC
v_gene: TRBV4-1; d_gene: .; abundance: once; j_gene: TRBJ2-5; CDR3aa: CASSQVSGETQYF; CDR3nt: TGCGCCAGCAGCCAAGTCTCAGGGGAGACCCAGTACTTC
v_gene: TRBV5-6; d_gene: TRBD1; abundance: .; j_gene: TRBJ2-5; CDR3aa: CASSLARDRGRETQYF; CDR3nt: TGTGCCAGCAGCTTGGCCAGGGACAGGGGTAGAGAGACCCAGTACTTC
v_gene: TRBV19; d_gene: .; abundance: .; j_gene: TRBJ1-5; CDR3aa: CASSPQGRDNQPQHF; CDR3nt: TGTGCCAGTAGTCCTCAGGGGAGAGACAATCAGCCCCAGCATTTT
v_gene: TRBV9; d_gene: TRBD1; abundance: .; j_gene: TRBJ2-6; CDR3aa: CASSGTGAYSGANVLTF; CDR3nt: TGTGCCAGCAGCGGGACAGGGGCTTACTCTGGGGCCAACGTCCTGACTTTC
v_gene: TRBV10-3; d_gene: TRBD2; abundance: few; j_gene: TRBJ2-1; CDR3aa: CAISESEASGDNNEQFF; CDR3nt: TGTGCCATCAGTGAGTCTGAGGCTAGCGGGGATAACAATGAGCAGTTCTTC
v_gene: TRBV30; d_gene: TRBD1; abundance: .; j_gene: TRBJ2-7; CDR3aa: CACRDRPIYEQYF; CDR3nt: TGTGCCTGTCGGGACAGGCCGATCTACGAGCAGTACTTC
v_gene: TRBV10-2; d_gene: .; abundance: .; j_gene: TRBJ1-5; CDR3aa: CASKTGSGQPQHF; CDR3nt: TGCGCCAGCAAAACAGGGTCGGGTCAGCCCCAGCATTTT
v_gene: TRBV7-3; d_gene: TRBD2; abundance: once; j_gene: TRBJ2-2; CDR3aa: CASSLSRGGRTGELFF; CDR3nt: TGTGCCAGCAGCTTATCCCGGGGGGGCCGAACCGGGGAGCTGTTTTTT
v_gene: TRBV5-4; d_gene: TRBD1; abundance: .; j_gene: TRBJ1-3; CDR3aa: CASSTGQPSSGNTIYF; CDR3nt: TGTGCCAGCAGCACGGGACAGCCTTCCTCTGGAAACACCATATATTTT
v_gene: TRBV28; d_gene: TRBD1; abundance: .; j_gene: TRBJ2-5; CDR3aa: CASSTRVQGYQETQYF; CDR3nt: TGTGCCAGCTCCACTCGGGTACAGGGGTACCAAGAGACCCAGTACTTC
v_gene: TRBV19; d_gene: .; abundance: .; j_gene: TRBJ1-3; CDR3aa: CASSIRASNTIYF; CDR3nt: TGTGCCAGTAGTATCAGGGCCAGCAACACCATATATTTT
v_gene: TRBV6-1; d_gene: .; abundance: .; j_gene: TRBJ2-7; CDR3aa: CASSRGLSPVEQYF; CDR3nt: TGTGCCAGCAGCCGCGGGTTGTCGCCTGTCGAGCAGTACTTC
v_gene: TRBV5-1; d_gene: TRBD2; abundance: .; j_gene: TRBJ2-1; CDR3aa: CASSLNSGGYNEQFF; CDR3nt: TGCGCCAGCAGCTTGAACAGCGGGGGCTACAATGAGCAGTTCTTC
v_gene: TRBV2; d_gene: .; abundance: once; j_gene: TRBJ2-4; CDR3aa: CASSEGLAKNIQYF; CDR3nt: TGTGCCAGCAGTGAGGGACTAGCCAAAAACATTCAGTACTTC
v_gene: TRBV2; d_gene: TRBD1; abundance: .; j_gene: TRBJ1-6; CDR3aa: CATTSGTGNSPLHF; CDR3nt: TGTGCCACGACCTCCGGGACAGGGAATTCACCCCTCCACTTT
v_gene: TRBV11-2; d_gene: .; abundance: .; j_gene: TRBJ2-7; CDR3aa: CASSQAEQYF; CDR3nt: TGTGCCAGCAGCCAAGCCGAGCAGTACTTC
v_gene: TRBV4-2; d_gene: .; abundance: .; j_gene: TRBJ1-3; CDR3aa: CASSQDRSAGNTIYF; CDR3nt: TGTGCCAGCAGCCAAGATAGGAGTGCTGGAAACACCATATATTTT
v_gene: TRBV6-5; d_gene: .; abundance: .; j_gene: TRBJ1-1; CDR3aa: CASRGSKNTEAFF; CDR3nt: TGTGCCAGCAGGGGCAGCAAGAACACTGAAGCTTTCTTT
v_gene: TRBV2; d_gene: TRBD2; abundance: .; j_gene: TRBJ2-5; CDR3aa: CASSVRTSGAETQYF; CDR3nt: TGTGCCAGCAGTGTCAGGACTAGCGGAGCGGAGACCCAGTACTTC
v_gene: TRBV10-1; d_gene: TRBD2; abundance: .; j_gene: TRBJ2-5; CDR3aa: CASSEPQLAGGLETQYF; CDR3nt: TGCGCCAGCAGTGAGCCCCAACTAGCGGGGGGCTTGGAGACCCAGTACTTC
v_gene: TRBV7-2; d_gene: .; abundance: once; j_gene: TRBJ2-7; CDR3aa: CASSLLPKQDYEQYF; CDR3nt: TGTGCCAGCAGCTTACTTCCGAAGCAGGACTACGAGCAGTACTTC
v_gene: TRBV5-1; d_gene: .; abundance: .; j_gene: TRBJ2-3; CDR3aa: CASSLIGTDTQYF; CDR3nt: TGCGCCAGCAGCTTGATCGGCACAGATACGCAGTATTTT
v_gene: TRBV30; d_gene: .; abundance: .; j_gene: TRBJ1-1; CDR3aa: CAWSYGPRVETEAFF; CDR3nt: TGTGCCTGGAGTTACGGGCCCAGGGTAGAAACTGAAGCTTTCTTT
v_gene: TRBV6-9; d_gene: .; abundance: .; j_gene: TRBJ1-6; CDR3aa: CAPGGFYNSPLHF; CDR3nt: TGTGCCCCGGGCGGGTTCTATAATTCACCCCTCCACTTT
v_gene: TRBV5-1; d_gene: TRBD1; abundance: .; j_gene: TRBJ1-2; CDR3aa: CASSPGGGIRGYTF; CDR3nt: TGCGCCAGCAGCCCAGGGGGCGGGATAAGGGGCTACACCTTC
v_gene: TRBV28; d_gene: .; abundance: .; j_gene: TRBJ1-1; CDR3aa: CASSLLGPEAFF; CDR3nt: TGTGCCAGCAGTTTACTGGGGCCTGAAGCTTTCTTT
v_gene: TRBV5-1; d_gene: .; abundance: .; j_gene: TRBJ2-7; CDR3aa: CASSLDRQQYEQYF; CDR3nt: TGCGCCAGCAGCTTGGACAGGCAACAATACGAGCAGTACTTC
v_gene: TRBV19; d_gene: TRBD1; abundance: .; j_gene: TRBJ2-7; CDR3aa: CASGRGQNYEQYF; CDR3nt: TGTGCCAGTGGAAGGGGACAGAACTACGAGCAGTACTTC
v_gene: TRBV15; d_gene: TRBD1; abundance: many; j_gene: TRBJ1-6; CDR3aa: CATSMDRVGNSPLHF; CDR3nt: TGTGCCACCAGCATGGACAGGGTCGGTAATTCACCCCTCCACTTT
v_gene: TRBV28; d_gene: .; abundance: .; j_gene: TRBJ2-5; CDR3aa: CASSLAGSRETQYF; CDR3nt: TGTGCCAGCAGTTTAGCCGGGTCTAGAGAGACCCAGTACTTC
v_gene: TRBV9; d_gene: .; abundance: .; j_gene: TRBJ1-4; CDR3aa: CASSVPGEKLFF; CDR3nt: TGTGCCAGCAGCGTCCCGGGTGAAAAACTGTTTTTT
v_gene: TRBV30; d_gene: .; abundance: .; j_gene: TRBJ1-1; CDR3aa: CVEELNTEAFF; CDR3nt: TGTGTCGAAGAGTTGAACACTGAAGCTTTCTTT
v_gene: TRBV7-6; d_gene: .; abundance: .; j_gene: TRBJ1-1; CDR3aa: CASSLAPRAAAEAFF; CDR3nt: TGTGCCAGCAGCTTAGCGCCAAGAGCGGCCGCTGAAGCTTTCTTT
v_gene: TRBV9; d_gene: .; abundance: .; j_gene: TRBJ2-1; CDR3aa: CASSVSEGTYNEQFF; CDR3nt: TGTGCCAGCAGCGTGTCAGAAGGGACATACAATGAGCAGTTCTTC